This entry concerns a single T cell receptor (beta chain). Its antigen is as yet unknown. This record belongs to a study of T cell responses to AZD1222 COVID-19 vaccine. Study in general: The analysis combined second doses at about 4 or about 12 weeks. Findings of the study overall: Only 5 to 7 AZD1222 recipients tested seropositive at baseline.

V lost 5 bases and J 2 bases, leaving 4 bases between the germline ends. The CDR3 extends over 11 amino acids. Using immunoSEQ multiplex PCR, the repertoire was profiled, and TCRdb retains in-frame clones only, with some absent. The table includes 140,000 to 150,000 clones, about 91% detected once. The input for sequencing was peripheral blood, taken on day 0 of AZD1222 vaccination. This clonotype was obtained from an adult in good health. The chain recombines TRBV12-3 or TRBV12-4 with TRBJ2-7; D gene ambiguous. This CDR3 reads CASSVAYEQYF. CDR3 in DNA: TGTGCCAGCAGTGTCGCCTACGAGCAGTACTTC.